The clone carrying this T cell receptor beta chain was observed a few times. Antigen: not known. The source of the sample is a study of regulatory T cells in long-lasting Graves disease. Study-level background: Graves' patients, diagnosed recently, had received antithyroid drugs under 3 months. Findings and limits, study-wide: Less diverse TCR repertoires were seen in persistent Graves' patients than in newly diagnosed ones. Gene preferences differed: TRBV28, TRBJ1-2, TRBJ2-5 in persistent cases.

Time point noted: newly diagnosed GD, antithyroid drugs for less than 3 months. PBMC-extracted RNA yielded the TCR library. Sequencing libraries for TCR beta were prepared with iRepertoire HTBI primers and Arm-PCR of CDR3 regions. TCRdb re-called the multiplex PCR reads through MiXCR, storing one row per CDR3 protein. Of 400,000 to 550,000 distinct CDR3 sequences listed, 16% are singletons. This CDR3 has 17 residues. Germline V gene lookup returns CDR1 LGHNA and CDR2 YSLEER. V lost 3 bases, J lost 7 bases, and 21 bases lay in between. A further study also used this sample, focusing on T cells in Graves' hyperthyroidism and ophthalmopathy. From that study: HTBI primers were employed in a first-round RT-PCR of the TCR CDR3.

The material sequenced was peripheral blood mononuclear cells (PBMCs), taken at new diagnosis, from a patient treated with antithyroid drugs. The source is a woman aged 25 to 45 with Graves disease. The chain combines TRBV4-3 with TRBJ2-2; no definite D call. The CDR3 DNA sequence: TGCGCCAGCAGCCATAAAAGAGATCTGGGTAGAGGCGGGGAGCTGTTTTTT. This sequence encodes CASSHKRDLGRGGELFF.